Shown below are 30 T cell receptor beta chains from a single sample sequenced in a study of blood T cell repertoires in COVID-19. Sequencing was performed with immunoSEQ multiplex PCR; in TCRdb, only in-frame clones are kept and a portion is missing. The data hold 300,000 or so clones, with about 86% observed a single time. What was sequenced was PBMCs or T cells enriched from blood (not recorded which). These receptor sequences come from a woman aged 40 to 50 with acute COVID-19.

The gene calls are TRBV4-1 and TRBJ1-6; TRBD1 might be the D (6 bases). Between the trimmed V and J ends, which lost 2 bases and 8 bases, there was a span of 13 bases. The CDR3 spans 15 residues. CDR1 is MGHRA and CDR2 is YSYEKL in the germline V gene. Here the CDR3 DNA reads TGCGCCAGCAGCCAACAGGGGATAGGTGATTCACCCCTCCACTTT. It yields the protein CASSQQGIGDSPLHF.

In its sample, this clone was seen once. V is TRBV11-2 and J is TRBJ1-1; TRBD1 aligns across 7 bases. The CDR3 is 13 residues long. Per the germline V gene, CDR1 is SGHAT and CDR2 is FQNNGV. The V and J ends lost 1 base and 8 bases, in that order; junction bases with no gene match: 4. In DNA form, the CDR3 reads TGTGCCAGCAGCTTAGTAAGGGACAGAGAAGCTTTCTTT. Translated: CASSLVRDREAFF.

This clone was seen just once. The chain carries TRBV10-3 and TRBJ2-7; perhaps TRBD2 as D (5 bases). The CDR3 has 13 residues. V was pared by 3 bases and J by 2 bases, with 8 bases between. Germline V CDR1 and CDR2: ENHRY, SYGVKD. CDR3 region: CAISDGLPYEQYF. The CDR3 coding sequence is TGTGCCATCAGTGACGGACTCCCCTACGAGCAGTACTTC.

J is TRBJ1-2 and V is TRBV24-1, with 7 bases lining up with TRBD1. Germline loops: CDR1 KGHDR, CDR2 SFDVKD. The CDR3 spans 14 residues. The junction had 2 bases not matched to a gene; V was cut back by 3 bases and J by 2 bases. The CDR3 sequence is CATSDLDRNYGYTF. In DNA form, the CDR3 reads TGTGCCACCAGTGATCTGGACAGGAACTATGGCTACACCTTC.

In this sample, this clone turned up once. The chain couples TRBV7-2 to TRBJ1-2; 8 nucleotides line up with TRBD1. The CDR3 has 17 amino acids. Germline V gene lookup returns CDR1 SGHTA and CDR2 FQGNSA. J lost 5 bases, V lost 6 bases, and 17 bases had no gene match. CDR3 amino acids: CASSLTERTGPLYGYTF. CDR3 bases: TGTGCCAGCAGTTTAACCGAACGGACAGGGCCTTTATATGGCTACACCTTC.

The table lists this clone with a count of one. This chain uses TRBV3-1 (or the pseudogene TRBV3-2) with TRBJ2-1; D unclear. Per germline, CDR1 LGHDT and CDR2 YNNKEL (reference sequence). CDR3 length: 11 residues. V was clipped by 1 base and J by 10 bases, with 5 bases between them. The CDR3 here is CASSQVGEQFF. Written as DNA, the CDR3 is TGTGCCAGCAGCCAAGTGGGCGAGCAGTTCTTC.

This CDR3 reads CASSAGGRINEQFF. CDR3 coding DNA: TGTGCCAGCAGCGCCGGCGGGAGGATCAATGAGCAGTTCTTC. The chain recombines TRBV9 with TRBJ2-1; 8 nucleotides match TRBD2. Germline loops: CDR1 SGDLS, CDR2 YYNGEE. Trimming at V came to 3 bases and at J to 6 bases, leaving 5 bases not matched to a gene. The CDR3 loop spans 14 amino acids.

J is TRBJ1-2 and V is TRBV11-2; D is unresolved. The CDR3 has 15 residues. From germline, CDR1 is SGHAT and CDR2 FQNNGV. The germline V and J ends were trimmed by 1 base and 3 bases, with 12 bases remaining between them. The CDR3 reads CASSLVGQRDYGYTF. The CDR3 DNA sequence: TGTGCCAGCAGCTTAGTGGGCCAGAGGGACTATGGCTACACCTTC.

The rearrangement uses TRBV4-2 and TRBJ2-3, with a possible D match to TRBD2 (6 bases). V lost 1 base to trimming and J lost 4 bases, with 9 bases between them. CDR3 size: 14 residues. Looked up from germline, CDR1 is LGHNA and CDR2 is YNFKEQ. CDR3 in amino acids: CASSQGASADTQYF. CDR3 nucleotide sequence: TGTGCCAGCAGCCAAGGCGCTAGCGCAGATACGCAGTATTTT.

J is TRBJ1-6 and V is TRBV5-5; 7 nucleotides align to TRBD1. The CDR3 is 13 amino acids. Germline trimming cut 2 bases from V and 9 bases from J; bases unmatched to any gene: 2. Germline loops: CDR1 SGHKS, CDR2 YYEKEE (reference sequence). CDR3 DNA sequence: TGTGCCAGCAGCTTACAGGGGAGTTCACCCCTCCACTTT. Translating gives CASSLQGSSPLHF.

The genes are TRBV18 and TRBJ1-4; 12 bases are a match to TRBD1. CDR1 and CDR2 (germline): KGHSH, LQKENI. CDR3 length: 15 residues. Trimming at V came to 2 bases and at J to 7 bases, leaving 2 bases not matched to a gene. This chain's CDR3 is CASSPGTGGREKLFF. CDR3 coding DNA: TGTGCCAGCTCACCAGGGACAGGGGGCCGTGAAAAACTGTTTTTT.

V usage is TRBV25-1 and J usage is TRBJ1-6; possible D gene TRBD1, 6 bases. This CDR3 is 15 amino acids long. V lost 5 bases to trimming and J lost 7 bases, with 15 bases between them. Per germline, CDR1 MGHDK and CDR2 SYGVNS. CDR3 nucleotides: TGTGCCAGCAGTCGGGGGGCGTCTCAGAATTCACCCCTCCACTTT. This codes for CASSRGASQNSPLHF.

The V call is TRBV4-1, the J call TRBJ1-2, with TRBD1 identical over 7 bases. The CDR3 contains 14 residues. V shed 4 bases, J shed 0 bases, and the junction held 2 bases outside the gene matches. The V gene's germline CDR1 is MGHRA and CDR2 YSYEKL. CDR3 DNA: TGCGCCAGCAGCCCCGGACAGGCTAACTATGGCTACACCTTC. Translated, it gives CASSPGQANYGYTF.

The rearrangement joins TRBV6-5 to TRBJ2-2; 7 bases are a match to TRBD2. This CDR3 has 16 amino acids. V trimming: 1 base; J trimming: 5 bases; junction bases outside the gene matches: 7. Germline V lookup: CDR1 MNHEY, CDR2 SVGAGI. CDR3 in DNA: TGTGCCAGCAGTTACTTCCGCGGGAGTCAAACCGGGGAGCTGTTTTTT. Amino acids: CASSYFRGSQTGELFF.

The chain is built from TRBV27 and TRBJ1-6; the D gene is possibly TRBD1 (5 bases). This CDR3 is built from 14 residues. V lost 6 bases to trimming and J lost 7 bases, with 13 bases between them. Germline V gives CDR1 MNHEY, CDR2 SMNVEV (reference sequence). The CDR3 DNA reads as TGTGCCAGCAGGACCGGGCAGGGAAATTCACCCCTCCACTTT. It specifies CASRTGQGNSPLHF.

A few counts support this clone. V gene TRBV4-1 combines with J gene TRBJ2-2, with 9 bases identical to TRBD1. CDR1 is MGHRA and CDR2 is YSYEKL in the germline V gene. J lost 7 bases, V lost 1 base, and 7 bases had no gene match. This CDR3 is 16 amino acids long. The CDR3 coding sequence is TGCGCCAGCAGCCAAGTCGGGACAGGGTATGTCGGGGAGCTGTTTTTT. Residues: CASSQVGTGYVGELFF.

The chain is built from TRBV14 and TRBJ2-5; 13 positions agree with TRBD2. J gave up 2 bases and V 3 bases, and 6 bases lay outside the gene matches. This CDR3 has 17 residues. Germline V gene data show CDR1 as SGHDN and CDR2 as FVKESK. The CDR3 region has the DNA TGTGCCAGCAGCCAGGGACTAGCGGGAATGAGGCAAGAGACCCAGTACTTC. Amino acids: CASSQGLAGMRQETQYF.

This chain links TRBV27 with TRBJ2-1; TRBD2 matches 13 bases. The germline gives CDR1 MNHEY, CDR2 SMNVEV (reference sequence). After removal of 5 bases from V and 8 bases from J, the junction contained 9 bases not matched to a gene. The CDR3 covers 16 residues. This CDR3 reads CASSTGLAGEGYEQFF. CDR3 coding DNA: TGTGCCAGCAGTACCGGACTAGCGGGAGAAGGCTATGAGCAGTTCTTC.

The rearrangement joins TRBV7-2 to TRBJ2-3, with D unclear. The CDR3 covers 17 residues. V lost 1 base and J 0 bases, leaving 14 bases between the germline ends. CDR1 SGHTA and CDR2 FQGNSA come from the germline V gene. The CDR3 bases are TGTGCCAGCAGCTTAGACCGGGTCATCTCTAGCACAGATACGCAGTATTTT. This sequence encodes CASSLDRVISSTDTQYF.

The gene calls are TRBV19 and TRBJ2-3; TRBD1 is a possible D gene (6 bases). This CDR3 has 15 amino acids. Germline V CDR1 and CDR2: LNHDA, SQIVND (reference sequence). Trimming left V 7 bases short and J 1 base short, with 15 bases between. The CDR3 reads CASTPGARGTDTQYF. CDR3 in DNA: TGTGCCAGTACCCCAGGGGCCCGGGGCACAGATACGCAGTATTTT.

In this sample, this clone turned up once. This chain links TRBV19 with TRBJ1-5; 10 bases are a match to TRBD1. CDR1 LNHDA and CDR2 SQIVND come from the germline V gene (reference sequence). This CDR3 region has 14 residues. V shed 5 bases, J shed 11 bases, and the junction held 9 bases outside the gene matches. CDR3 protein: CASSDRTGGWAQHF. The CDR3, as DNA: TGTGCCAGTAGTGACCGGACAGGGGGTTGGGCCCAGCATTTT.

The rearrangement links TRBV27 to TRBJ2-7; D might be TRBD2 (6 bases). CDR1 and CDR2 from the germline V gene are MNHEY and SMNVEV (reference sequence). Deletions cut 3 bases from V and 3 bases from J, with 15 bases between. This CDR3 spans 15 amino acids. CDR3 sequence (DNA): TGTGCCAGCAGTTTGGTGGCGACCGGGAGCTACGAGCAGTACTTC. It yields the protein CASSLVATGSYEQYF.

The V and J genes are TRBV3-1 (or the pseudogene TRBV3-2) and TRBJ1-3, with a weak D call TRBD1 (6 bases). The V gene lost 3 bases and the J gene lost 0 bases, with 15 bases spanning the gap. Germline values: CDR1 LGHDT, CDR2 YNNKEL (reference sequence). The CDR3 spans 17 residues. The CDR3 protein is CASSHRTALNSGNTIYF. The CDR3 DNA follows: TGTGCCAGCAGCCACCGGACAGCTCTGAACTCTGGAAACACCATATATTTT.

This chain's CDR3 is CASSPPTSKNEQYF. The CDR3, as DNA: TGTGCCAGCTCACCACCGACTAGTAAAAACGAGCAGTACTTC. The gene calls are TRBV18 and TRBJ2-7; a possible D gene is TRBD2 (6 bases). Germline CDR1 KGHSH, CDR2 LQKENI. The CDR3 is 14 amino acids. Trimming took off 0 bases at V and 5 bases at J, with 11 bases between the two ends.

V usage is TRBV5-6 and J usage is TRBJ2-2; D is unclear. The CDR3 has 15 residues. Per germline, CDR1 SGHDT and CDR2 YYEEEE. V gave up 0 bases and J gave up 3 bases, with 9 bases separating them. This CDR3 reads CASSLATVYTGELFF. DNA for the CDR3: TGTGCCAGCAGCTTGGCCACGGTTTACACCGGGGAGCTGTTTTTT.

On this clone itself: The same CDR3 also results from other DNA sequences found in this sample. The chain combines TRBV19 with TRBJ1-5, with D perhaps TRBD1 (5 bases). The CDR3 spans 14 residues. Germline assignment: CDR1 LNHDA and CDR2 SQIVND (reference sequence). V shed 6 bases and J shed 0 bases, with 9 bases lying between them. The CDR3 bases are TGTGCCAGTAGCCGGACATATAGCAATCAGCCCCAGCATTTT. Residues: CASSRTYSNQPQHF.

This clone was counted between two and nine times. The V call is TRBV4-2, the J call TRBJ2-1, with TRBD2 matching 8 bases. The CDR3 extends over 16 amino acids. With 1 base clipped from V and 6 bases from J, the junction kept 8 bases outside the gene matches. The V gene's germline CDR1 is LGHNA and CDR2 YNFKEQ. Written as DNA, the CDR3 is TGTGCCAGCAGCCAAGGAGGGACTAGGGGTTCCAATGAGCAGTTCTTC. Protein product: CASSQGGTRGSNEQFF.

The chain joins TRBV19 to TRBJ1-5; D is uncertain. V dropped 3 bases and J dropped 8 bases, with 11 bases sitting between them. The CDR3 is 13 amino acids. Germline V gene data show CDR1 as LNHDA and CDR2 as SQIVND (reference sequence). DNA of the CDR3: TGTGCCAGTAGTATCAGTGCCTTTGAGCCCCAGCATTTT. This translates into CASSISAFEPQHF.

Remarks on this clone: Other DNA sequences from this sample encode an identical CDR3 as well. The chain employs TRBV18 and TRBJ2-2; maybe TRBD2 (6 bases). CDR3 length: 14 residues. The V gene lost 3 bases and the J gene lost 3 bases, with 8 bases spanning the gap. Germline CDR1 KGHSH, CDR2 LQKENI. The CDR3 sequence is CASSPRRDTGELFF. CDR3 DNA: TGTGCCAGCTCACCGAGGAGGGACACCGGGGAGCTGTTTTTT.

The chain combines TRBV29-1 with TRBJ2-7; D is perhaps TRBD1 (5 bases). Trimming stripped 2 bases from V and 2 bases from J, with 16 bases between. Germline V gene sequence: CDR1 SQVTM, CDR2 ANQGSEA. The CDR3 is made up of 15 amino acids. The CDR3 loop is CSVELQTVPTYEQYF. The CDR3 bases are TGCAGCGTTGAACTTCAGACAGTACCAACCTACGAGCAGTACTTC.